The entry below describes one T cell receptor beta chain. Other nucleotide sequences from this sample produce the same CDR3. The study drew participants aged roughly 18 to 95 years from fewer than 30 US areas. Participant-given clinical history determined each cohort assignment. Cohort 3 donors were reported recovered after two negative PCRs, clearance, or symptom resolution. The length of the CDR3 is 15 residues. Germline CDR1 is KGHSH and CDR2 is LQKENI. The ends lost 6 bases at V and 0 bases at J; junction bases unmatched: 6. Authors' analysis steps: Quantification of nucleated cells was approximated via reference gene primer amplification. Repertoires were generated with immunoSEQ multiplex PCR, while TCRdb's copy carries only in-frame clones and drops some. V and J calls plus clone size are reproduced from that table; the DNA served to infer D and trimming. The sample records a few hundred thousand clones, approximately 89% being singletons.

The source of the sample is a study of blood T cell repertoires in COVID-19. The clonotype comes from a man under 40 who had recovered from COVID-19. The specimen sequenced was PBMCs or T cells enriched from blood (not recorded which). The V and J genes are TRBV18 and TRBJ1-2; 8 bases fit TRBD1. Written as DNA, the CDR3 is TGTGCCAGCTCGCCTGGACAGGGAGCTAACTATGGCTACACCTTC. Its protein is CASSPGQGANYGYTF.